This T cell receptor (beta chain) was documented in a study of blood T cell repertoires in COVID-19. Study-wide context: Donors in the United States, Italy and Spain gave samples during acute or convalescent COVID-19. PBMCs, B-cell-depleted T cells, or T cells were the source of the cDNA or gDNA that made up the material.

CDR3 length equals 13 residues. V shed 5 bases, J shed 6 bases, and the junction held 6 bases outside the gene matches. Germline V CDR1 and CDR2: LNHDA, SQIVND (reference sequence). Per the original data handling: How many nucleated cells were present was estimated from reference gene primer amplification. Repertoires were generated with immunoSEQ multiplex PCR, while TCRdb's copy carries only in-frame clones and drops some. V, J and clone size were drawn from that table, and D and trimming were deduced from the DNA. This sample has 250,000 to 350,000 clones, with approximately 86% found just once. The V and J genes are TRBV19 and TRBJ1-1; 7 bases are shared with TRBD1. This receptor was identified in a woman between 70 and 85 years old with COVID-19, enrolled during active disease. The specimen sequenced was peripheral blood. The CDR3 reads CASSAYRGSEAFF. DNA for the CDR3: TGTGCCAGTAGTGCCTACAGGGGATCTGAAGCTTTCTTT.